A selection of T cell receptor beta chains follows, all from one sample in a study of human T cells and chemical hapten exposure. TCRdb reprocessed the RACE reads via MiXCR and lists one record per CDR3 protein. Seen here are about 260,000 distinct CDR3 sequences, 7% to 10% observed once, and the top ten hold around 2.5%. The source was whole blood, collected in connection with sensitization to the hapten diphenylcyclopropenone (DPC). The source is a woman in her thirties or forties with alopecia areata. Some clones in this sample may be carry-over from other donors' samples. Both conserved end residues are part of each CDR3. D genes are given only for firm matches. Expanded clones get a size class; other rows say once, few or many, or leave the size out.

NA | TRBJ1-5 | TRBV27 | NA | TGTGCCAGCAGTTTTACGGGGGACAATCAGCCCCAGCATTTT | CASSFTGDNQPQHF
NA | TRBJ2-3 | TRBV25-1 | NA | TGTGCCAGCTCCAGGGTGTCCCCCACAGATACGCAGTATTTT | CASSRVSPTDTQYF
many | TRBJ2-3 | TRBV7-2 | NA | TGTGCCAGCAGCCCGCGACTAGTCACCGCGGGTACGCAGTATTTT | CASSPRLVTAGTQYF
NA | TRBJ1-1 | TRBV15 | TRBD1 | TGTGCCACCAGCAGAGCGGTGATGATAGGACAGGGGAACACTGAAGCTTTCTTT | CATSRAVMIGQGNTEAFF
few | TRBJ2-3 | TRBV29-1 | TRBD1 | TGCAGCACAACGGGGACAGGAGGCACAGATACGCAGTATTTT | CSTTGTGGTDTQYF
NA | TRBJ2-3 | TRBV30 | NA | TGTGCCTGGAGCACCGATGAGGATACGCAGTATTTT | CAWSTDEDTQYF
few | TRBJ2-1 | TRBV20-1 | NA | TGCAGTGCTAGCCCGGACTACCGACGCTACAATGAGCAGTTCTTC | CSASPDYRRYNEQFF
few | TRBJ2-3 | TRBV6-2/TRBV6-3 | NA | TGTGCCAGCAGTCCTACCGCCCAGGGGAGCACAGATACGCAGTATTTT | CASSPTAQGSTDTQYF
NA | TRBJ2-1 | TRBV4-3 | TRBD2 | TGCGCCAGCAGCCCGGGACTAGCGGATGAGCAGTTCTTC | CASSPGLADEQFF
few | TRBJ2-7 | TRBV20-1 | TRBD2 | TGCAGTGCTAGAGAAGGGCTAGCGGGACCGAGGGACGAGCAGTACTTC | CSAREGLAGPRDEQYF
NA | TRBJ1-6 | TRBV6-5 | NA | TGTGCCAGCAGCACGTTGCAGGGGAATTCACCCCTCCACTTT | CASSTLQGNSPLHF
NA | TRBJ2-1 | TRBV3-1 | TRBD1 | TGTGCCAGCAGCCAAGCAGGGGGGCAGTTCTTC | CASSQAGGQFF
few | TRBJ2-1 | TRBV4-2 | NA | TGTGCCAGCGGCGGAGCGAGGGCGGCCTACAATGAGCAGTTCTTC | CASGGARAAYNEQFF
NA | TRBJ2-4 | TRBV7-2 | NA | TGTGCCAGCAGCCTCAACCGACTAGCCAAAAACATTCAGTACTTC | CASSLNRLAKNIQYF
NA | TRBJ2-2 | TRBV12-3/TRBV12-4 | NA | TGTGCCAGTGGAGGCAGGGGACCTTCGAACACCGGGGAGCTGTTTTTT | CASGGRGPSNTGELFF
NA | TRBJ1-1 | TRBV4-2 | TRBD1 | TGTGCCAGCAGCCCACGAGAAGGGGGCGCCTTAGTTAGCACTGAAGCTTTCTTT | CASSPREGGALVSTEAFF
many | TRBJ2-1 | TRBV12-3/TRBV12-4 | TRBD1 | TGTGCCAGCAGTTCAGGACAGGGGAGCCACAATGAGCAGTTCTTC | CASSSGQGSHNEQFF
many | TRBJ2-3 | TRBV27 | NA | TGTGCCAGCAGTTTAAAGGGATCAGGGACAGATACGCAGTATTTT | CASSLKGSGTDTQYF
NA | TRBJ2-3 | TRBV5-1 | NA | TGCGCCAGCAGCTTCCACTCTAGCACAGATACGCAGTATTTT | CASSFHSSTDTQYF
many | TRBJ2-3 | TRBV9 | NA | TGTGCCAGCAGCGTAGCTTTTGGGACACCATCCACAGATACGCAGTATTTT | CASSVAFGTPSTDTQYF
few | TRBJ1-1 | TRBV14 | NA | TGTGCCAGCAGCCAAAGTCTGAACACTGAAGCTTTCTTT | CASSQSLNTEAFF
few | TRBJ2-3 | TRBV7-2 | TRBD2 | TGTGCCAGCAGCTTAGCTTTTGCGGGAGGAGCAGATACGCAGTATTTT | CASSLAFAGGADTQYF
many | TRBJ2-7 | TRBV5-1 | TRBD2 | TGCGCCAGCAGCGAAAAACTAGCGGGAGCCTACGAGCAGTACTTC | CASSEKLAGAYEQYF
NA | TRBJ1-4 | TRBV18 | NA | TGTGCCAGCTCGGGACCGCCGAATGAAAAACTGTTTTTT | CASSGPPNEKLFF
NA | TRBJ2-5 | TRBV5-5 | NA | TGTGCCAGCAGGTCTGTAGAGACCCAGTACTTC | CASRSVETQYF
few | TRBJ2-3 | TRBV20-1 | TRBD1 | TGCAGTGCTAGACGGACAGGGCCAGATACGCAGTATTTT | CSARRTGPDTQYF
NA | TRBJ1-1 | TRBV5-1 | NA | TGCGCCAGCAGCCCCCCGACAGAAGCTTTCTTT | CASSPPTEAFF
NA | TRBJ2-7 | TRBV29-1 | NA | TGCAGCGGGGCGGGGCCCACCTACAAGCAGTACTTC | CSGAGPTYKQYF
few | TRBJ2-1 | TRBV20-1 | TRBD2 | TGCAGTGCTAATCTCCAAGCGGGAGTCCCGCAGTTCTTC | CSANLQAGVPQFF
many | TRBJ2-7 | TRBV6-2/TRBV6-3 | TRBD1 | TGTGCCAGTACCGGGACAGGGGTCTACGAGCAGTACTTC | CASTGTGVYEQYF
few | TRBJ2-5 | TRBV12-3/TRBV12-4 | NA | TGTGCCAGCCAACGGGACGCAGGCGGGCAAGAGACCCAGTACTTC | CASQRDAGGQETQYF
few | TRBJ2-1 | TRBV10-3 | TRBD2 | TGTGCCATCGGAGGGACTAGCGGAGACAATGAGCAGTTCTTC | CAIGGTSGDNEQFF
few | TRBJ2-2 | TRBV12-3/TRBV12-4 | TRBD2 | TGTGCCAGCAGCCCGCGGGTAGCGGGGATTGGGGAGCTGTTTTTT | CASSPRVAGIGELFF
NA | TRBJ2-5 | TRBV4-3 | TRBD2 | TGCGCCAGCAGCCAAGATCGACTAGCGGGAGTTGGGGAGACCCAGTACTTC | CASSQDRLAGVGETQYF
few | TRBJ2-5 | TRBV6-5 | NA | TGTGCCAGCCGCACGGCAGGGACCCAAGAGACCCAGTACTTC | CASRTAGTQETQYF
few | TRBJ1-1 | TRBV27 | TRBD1 | TGTGCCAGCAGTTTATCACAGGGGGCGGAAGCTTTCTTT | CASSLSQGAEAFF
NA | TRBJ2-7 | TRBV12-3/TRBV12-4 | NA | TGTGCCAGCAGTTTAAGTAGGAACGAGCAGTACTTC | CASSLSRNEQYF
many | TRBJ1-1 | TRBV24-1 | NA | TGTGCCACCAGTGATTTCGGACAGACTGAAGCTTTCTTT | CATSDFGQTEAFF
few | TRBJ2-2 | TRBV5-6 | NA | TGTGCCAGCAGCTGGAGAGCGAACACCGGGGAGCTGTTTTTT | CASSWRANTGELFF